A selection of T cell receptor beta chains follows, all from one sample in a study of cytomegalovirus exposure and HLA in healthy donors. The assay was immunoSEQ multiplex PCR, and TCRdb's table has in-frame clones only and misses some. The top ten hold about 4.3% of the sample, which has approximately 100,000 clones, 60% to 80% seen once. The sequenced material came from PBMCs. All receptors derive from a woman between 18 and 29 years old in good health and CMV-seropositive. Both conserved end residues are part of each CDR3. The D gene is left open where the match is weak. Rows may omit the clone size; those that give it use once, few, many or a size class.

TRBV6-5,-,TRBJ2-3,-,TGTGCCAGCAGTTACGAGGGACACCCAGACGGAGATGCGCAGTATTTT,CASSYEGHPDGDAQYF
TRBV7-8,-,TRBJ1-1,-,TGTGCCAGCAGTTCTCCAGGTTACTCTGAAGCTTTCTTT,CASSSPGYSEAFF
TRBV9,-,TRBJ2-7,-,TGTGCCAGCAGCGTAGAAGCGGGCGCCTCCTACGAGCAGTACTTC,CASSVEAGASYEQYF
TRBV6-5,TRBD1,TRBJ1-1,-,TGTGCCAGCTCGTGGGACAGCTTGAACACTGAAGCTTTCTTT,CASSWDSLNTEAFF
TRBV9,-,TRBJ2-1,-,TGTGCCAGCAGCGTAGTCGGGGGGACAGAGCAGTTCTTC,CASSVVGGTEQFF
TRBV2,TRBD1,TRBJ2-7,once,TGTGCCAGCTCCCTGACAGGGGGCCCCTACGAGCAGTACTTC,CASSLTGGPYEQYF
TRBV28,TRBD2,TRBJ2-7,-,TGTGCCAGCAGTCCGGGACTAGCGGGAGACGAGCAGTACTTC,CASSPGLAGDEQYF
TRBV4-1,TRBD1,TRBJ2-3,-,TGCGCCAGCACCGCGGGGACAGGGTCTGACACAGATACGCAGTATTTT,CASTAGTGSDTDTQYF
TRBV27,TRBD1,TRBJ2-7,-,TGTGCCAGCAGTCCCTCCGGGACAGGGGCGTTAGGGCAGTACTTC,CASSPSGTGALGQYF
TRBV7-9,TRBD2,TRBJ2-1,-,TGTGCCAGCAAGGTCTCCCGGGGAAGCGGGAGGGATGAGCAGTTCTTC,CASKVSRGSGRDEQFF
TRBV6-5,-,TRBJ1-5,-,TGTGCCAGCAGTCCGGACTTTAGCAATCAGCCCCAGCATTTT,CASSPDFSNQPQHF
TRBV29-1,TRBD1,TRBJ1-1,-,TGCAGCGTTGACCGGGCAGGGGGAACTGAAGCTTTCTTT,CSVDRAGGTEAFF
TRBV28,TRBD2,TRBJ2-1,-,TGTGCCAGCAGTTCCGGGACTAGCGGGAGTAGTGTACGGAATGAGCAGTTCTTC,CASSSGTSGSSVRNEQFF
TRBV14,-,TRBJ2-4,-,TGTGCCAGCAGCCTTCCCGGGACGGGACTAGCCAAAAACATTCAGTACTTC,CASSLPGTGLAKNIQYF
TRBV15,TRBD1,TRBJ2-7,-,TGTGCCACCAGCAGACCAGGGGGCGAGCAGTACTTC,CATSRPGGEQYF
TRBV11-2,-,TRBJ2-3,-,TGTGCCAGCAGCTTAGATCTGGTTAGTTTTGTAGATACGCAGTATTTT,CASSLDLVSFVDTQYF
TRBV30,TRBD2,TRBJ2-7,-,TGTGCCTGGAGGGCGGGAGGGAGGTCCTACGAGCAGTACTTC,CAWRAGGRSYEQYF
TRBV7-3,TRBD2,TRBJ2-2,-,TGTGCCAGCAGGTCAACTAGCGGGAGCACCGGGGAGCTGTTTTTT,CASRSTSGSTGELFF
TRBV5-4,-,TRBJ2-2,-,TGTGCCAGCAGCCACCGGGACTTCCCCTCGAACACCGGGGAGCTGTTTTTT,CASSHRDFPSNTGELFF
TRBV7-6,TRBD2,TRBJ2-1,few,TGTGCCAGCAGCTTAGTCCTTGTGTCTAGCGGGAGGGCCAATGAGCAGTTCTTC,CASSLVLVSSGRANEQFF
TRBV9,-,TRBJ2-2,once,TGTGCCAGCAGCGCCGCCGGGGAGCTGTTTTTT,CASSAAGELFF
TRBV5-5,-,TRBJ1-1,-,TGTGCCAGCAGTCTTCCGGGAACCAACACTGAAGCTTTCTTT,CASSLPGTNTEAFF
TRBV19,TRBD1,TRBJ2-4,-,TGTGCCAGTAGTCCGGGACAGGGGGAAGACATTCAGTACTTC,CASSPGQGEDIQYF
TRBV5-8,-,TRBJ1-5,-,TGTGCCAGCAGCATGGACGCACTGCCCCAGCATTTT,CASSMDALPQHF
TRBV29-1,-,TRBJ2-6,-,TGCAGCGTTGAAGATTCCCAGGCGTCCTCTGGGGCCAACGTCCTGACTTTC,CSVEDSQASSGANVLTF
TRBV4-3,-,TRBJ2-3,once,TGCGCCAGCAGCCAAGACTCCAGCGGATACACAGATACGCAGTATTTT,CASSQDSSGYTDTQYF
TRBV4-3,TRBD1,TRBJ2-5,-,TGCGCCAGCAGCCAAGACTTTAGGACAGGGGAAGAGACCCAGTACTTC,CASSQDFRTGEETQYF
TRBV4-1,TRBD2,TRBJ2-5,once,TGCGCCAGCAGCCGGCTAGCGGGACCACCAGGGACCCAGTACTTC,CASSRLAGPPGTQYF
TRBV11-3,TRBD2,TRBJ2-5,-,TGTGCCAGCAGCTTAGGAGTGGCTAGCGGTTTGGAGACCCAGTACTTC,CASSLGVASGLETQYF
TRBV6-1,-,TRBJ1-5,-,TGTGCCAGCAGTGACACTGATCAGCCCCAGCATTTT,CASSDTDQPQHF
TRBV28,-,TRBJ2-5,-,TGTGCCAGCAGTTCGTCGGGAGAAGGGACCCAGTACTTC,CASSSSGEGTQYF
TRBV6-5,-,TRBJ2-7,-,TGTGCCAGCTCGATAGCGTTTTCATCCTACGAGCAGTACTTC,CASSIAFSSYEQYF
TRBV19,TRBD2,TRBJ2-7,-,TGTGCCAGTAGTATCGGTCGGCGGGGGGCCTACGAGCAGTACTTC,CASSIGRRGAYEQYF
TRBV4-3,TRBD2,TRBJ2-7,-,TGCGCCAGCAGCCAAGAGCGGACTAGCGGGAGCTCCTACGAGCAGTACTTC,CASSQERTSGSSYEQYF
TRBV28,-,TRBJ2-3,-,TGTGCCAGCAGTTCGGTGTCCACCACAGATACGCAGTATTTT,CASSSVSTTDTQYF
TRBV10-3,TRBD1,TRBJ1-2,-,TGTGCCATCAGTGAGGGACAGGTGGATGGCTACACCTTC,CAISEGQVDGYTF
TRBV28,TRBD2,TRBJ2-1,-,TGTGCCAGCAGTTCCCCGTTGCTAGCGGGAGACAATGAGCAGTTCTTC,CASSSPLLAGDNEQFF
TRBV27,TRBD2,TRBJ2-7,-,TGTGCCAGCAGTCCCTTAGCGGGAGGCACCTACGAGCAGTACTTC,CASSPLAGGTYEQYF
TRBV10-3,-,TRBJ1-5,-,TGTGCCATCAGTGATACTCCAACGGGACACGGGAATCAGCCCCAGCATTTT,CAISDTPTGHGNQPQHF
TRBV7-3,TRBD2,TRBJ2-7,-,TGTGCCAGCAGCTTAGGAGCGGGAGAAGGCTACGAGCAGTACTTC,CASSLGAGEGYEQYF
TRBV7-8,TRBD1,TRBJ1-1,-,TGTGCCAGCAGCTCGACAGGGGGATCGGCTGAAGCTTTCTTT,CASSSTGGSAEAFF
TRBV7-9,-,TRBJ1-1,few,TGTGCCAGCAGCTCGGACAGCACTGAAGCTTTCTTT,CASSSDSTEAFF
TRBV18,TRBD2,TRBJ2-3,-,TGTGCCAGCTCACGGGGACTACGGGCAGATACGCAGTATTTT,CASSRGLRADTQYF
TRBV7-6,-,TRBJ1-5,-,TGTGCCAGCAGCCCGGGTTACAGGTGGAATCAGCCCCAGCATTTT,CASSPGYRWNQPQHF
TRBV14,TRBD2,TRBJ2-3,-,TGTGCCAGCAGCCAGGGACTAGTTACAGATACGCAGTATTTT,CASSQGLVTDTQYF
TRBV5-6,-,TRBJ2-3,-,TGTGCCAGCAGCTTGGGGTTGGTGGACTCGACGCAGTATTTT,CASSLGLVDSTQYF